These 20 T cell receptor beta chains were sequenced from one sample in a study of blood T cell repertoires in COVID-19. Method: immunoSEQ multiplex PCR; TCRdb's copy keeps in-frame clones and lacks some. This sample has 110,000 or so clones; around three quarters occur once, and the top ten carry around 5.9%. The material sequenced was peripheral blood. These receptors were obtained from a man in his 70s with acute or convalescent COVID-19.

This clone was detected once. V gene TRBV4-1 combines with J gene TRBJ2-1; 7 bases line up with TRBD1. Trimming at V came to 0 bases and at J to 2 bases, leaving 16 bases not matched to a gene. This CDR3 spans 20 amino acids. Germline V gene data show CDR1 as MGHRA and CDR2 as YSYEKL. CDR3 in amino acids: CASSQDGGGETGQTYNEQFF. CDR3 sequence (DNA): TGCGCCAGCAGCCAAGATGGGGGTGGGGAGACGGGACAGACCTACAATGAGCAGTTCTTC.

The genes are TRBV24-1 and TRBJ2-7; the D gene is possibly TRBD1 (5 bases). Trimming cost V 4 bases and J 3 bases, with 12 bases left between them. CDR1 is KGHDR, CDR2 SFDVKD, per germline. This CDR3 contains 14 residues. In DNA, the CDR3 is TGTGCCACCAGTGACATAGACAGTGACTACGAGCAGTACTTC. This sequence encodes CATSDIDSDYEQYF.

The CDR3: CASRTGLHGYTF. The CDR3 DNA reads TGTGCCAGCAGGACAGGGTTGCATGGCTACACCTTC. The J gene is TRBJ1-2, the V gene TRBV2; TRBD1 agrees at 7 bases. This CDR3 comprises 12 residues. Germline V lookup: CDR1 SNHLY, CDR2 FYNNEI. Trimming took 6 bases from V and 6 from J; bases not matched to a gene: 4.

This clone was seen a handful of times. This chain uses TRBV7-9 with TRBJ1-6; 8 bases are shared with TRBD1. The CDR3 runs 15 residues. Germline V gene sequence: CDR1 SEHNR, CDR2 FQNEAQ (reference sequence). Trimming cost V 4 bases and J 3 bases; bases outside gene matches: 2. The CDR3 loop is CASSSDRDYNSPLHF. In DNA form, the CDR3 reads TGTGCCAGCAGCTCGGACAGGGACTATAATTCACCCCTCCACTTT. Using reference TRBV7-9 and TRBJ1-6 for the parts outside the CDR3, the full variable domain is DTGVSQNPRHKITKRGQNVTFRCDPISEHNRLYWYRQTLGQGPEFLTYFQNEAQLEKSRLLSDRFSAERPKGSFSTLEIQRTEQGDSAMYLCASSSDRDYNSPLHFGNGTRLTVT.

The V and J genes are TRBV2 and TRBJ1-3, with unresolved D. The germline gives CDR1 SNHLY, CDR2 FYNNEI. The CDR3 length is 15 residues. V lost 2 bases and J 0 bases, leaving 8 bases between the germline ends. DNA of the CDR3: TGTGCCAGCAGTGAAAACTCTTACTCTGGAAACACCATATATTTT. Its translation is CASSENSYSGNTIYF.

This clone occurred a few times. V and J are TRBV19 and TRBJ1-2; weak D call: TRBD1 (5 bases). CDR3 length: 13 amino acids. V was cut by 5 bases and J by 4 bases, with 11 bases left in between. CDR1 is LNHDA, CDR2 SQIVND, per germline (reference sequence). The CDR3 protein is CASSAGHVYGYTF. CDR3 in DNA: TGTGCCAGTAGTGCCGGACACGTCTATGGCTACACCTTC.

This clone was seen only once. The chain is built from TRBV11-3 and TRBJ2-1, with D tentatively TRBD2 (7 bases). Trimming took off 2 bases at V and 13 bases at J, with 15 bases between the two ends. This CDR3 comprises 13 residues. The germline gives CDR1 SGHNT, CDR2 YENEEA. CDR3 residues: CASSLTPGGLQFF. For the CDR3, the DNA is TGTGCCAGCAGCTTAACCCCGGGGGGCCTTCAGTTCTTC.

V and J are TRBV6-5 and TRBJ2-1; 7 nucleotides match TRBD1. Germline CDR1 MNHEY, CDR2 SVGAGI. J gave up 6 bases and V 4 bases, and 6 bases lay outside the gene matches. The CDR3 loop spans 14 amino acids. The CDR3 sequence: CASSSWTGSNEQFF. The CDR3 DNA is TGTGCCAGCAGTTCCTGGACAGGATCCAATGAGCAGTTCTTC.

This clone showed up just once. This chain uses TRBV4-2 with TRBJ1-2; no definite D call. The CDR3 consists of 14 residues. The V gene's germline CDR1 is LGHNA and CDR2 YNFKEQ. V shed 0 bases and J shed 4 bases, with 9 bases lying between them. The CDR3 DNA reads TGTGCCAGCAGCCAAGATCCAGGAAGCTATGGCTACACCTTC. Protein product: CASSQDPGSYGYTF.

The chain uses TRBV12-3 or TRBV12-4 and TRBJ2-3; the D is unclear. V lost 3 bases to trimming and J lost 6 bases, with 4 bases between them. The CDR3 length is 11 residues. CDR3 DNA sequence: TGTGCCAGCAGTTTCGGGGATACGCAGTATTTT. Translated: CASSFGDTQYF.

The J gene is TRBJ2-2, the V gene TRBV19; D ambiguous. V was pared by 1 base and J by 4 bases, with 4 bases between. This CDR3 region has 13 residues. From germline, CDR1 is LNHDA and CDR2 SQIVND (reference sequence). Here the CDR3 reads CASSIASTGELFF. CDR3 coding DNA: TGTGCCAGTAGTATAGCCAGCACCGGGGAGCTGTTTTTT.

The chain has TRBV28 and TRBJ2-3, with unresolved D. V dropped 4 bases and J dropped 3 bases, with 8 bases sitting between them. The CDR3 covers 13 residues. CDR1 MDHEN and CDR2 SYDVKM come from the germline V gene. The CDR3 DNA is TGTGCCAGCAGTTCAGGTGGGACAGATACGCAGTATTTT. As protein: CASSSGGTDTQYF.

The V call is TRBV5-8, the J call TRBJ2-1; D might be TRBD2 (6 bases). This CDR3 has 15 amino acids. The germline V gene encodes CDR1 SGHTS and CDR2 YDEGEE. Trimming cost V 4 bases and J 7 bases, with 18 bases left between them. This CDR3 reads CASSPGTYSRNEQFF. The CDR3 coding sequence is TGTGCCAGCAGCCCCGGGACTTATTCAAGGAATGAGCAGTTCTTC.

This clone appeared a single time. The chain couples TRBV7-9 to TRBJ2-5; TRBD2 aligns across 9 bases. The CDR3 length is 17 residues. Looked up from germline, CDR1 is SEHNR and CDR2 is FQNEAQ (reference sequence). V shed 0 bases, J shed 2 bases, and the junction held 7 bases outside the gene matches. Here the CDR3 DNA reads TGTGCCAGCAGCTTAGCGCGAGCTAGCGGGGATCAAGAGACCCAGTACTTC. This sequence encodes CASSLARASGDQETQYF.

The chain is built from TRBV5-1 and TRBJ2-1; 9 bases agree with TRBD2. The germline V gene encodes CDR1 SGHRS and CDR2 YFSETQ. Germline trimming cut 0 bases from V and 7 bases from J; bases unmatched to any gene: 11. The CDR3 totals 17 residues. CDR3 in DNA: TGCGCCAGCAGCTTGGTGGGGTTGGTAGCGGGAGAAAATGAGCAGTTCTTC. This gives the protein CASSLVGLVAGENEQFF.

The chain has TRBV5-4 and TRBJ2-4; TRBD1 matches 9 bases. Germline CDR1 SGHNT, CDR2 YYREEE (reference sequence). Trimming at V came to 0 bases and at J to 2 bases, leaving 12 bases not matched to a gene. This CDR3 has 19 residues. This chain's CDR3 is CASSLVRRTGGASKNIQYF. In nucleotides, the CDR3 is TGTGCCAGCAGCTTGGTTAGGAGAACAGGGGGCGCATCCAAAAACATTCAGTACTTC.

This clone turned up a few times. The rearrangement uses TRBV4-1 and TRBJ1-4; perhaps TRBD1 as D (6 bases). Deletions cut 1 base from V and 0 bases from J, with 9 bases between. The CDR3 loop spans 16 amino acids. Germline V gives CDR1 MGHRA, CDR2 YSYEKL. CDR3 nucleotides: TGCGCCAGCAGCCAAGGGACAGTTGCAACTAATGAAAAACTGTTTTTT. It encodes CASSQGTVATNEKLFF.

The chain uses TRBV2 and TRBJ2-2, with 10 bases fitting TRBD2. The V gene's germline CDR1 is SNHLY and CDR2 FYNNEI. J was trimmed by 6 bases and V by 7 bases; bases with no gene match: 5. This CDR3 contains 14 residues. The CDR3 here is CASNVLAGAGELFF. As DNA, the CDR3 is TGTGCCAGCAATGTTCTAGCGGGGGCCGGGGAGCTGTTTTTT.

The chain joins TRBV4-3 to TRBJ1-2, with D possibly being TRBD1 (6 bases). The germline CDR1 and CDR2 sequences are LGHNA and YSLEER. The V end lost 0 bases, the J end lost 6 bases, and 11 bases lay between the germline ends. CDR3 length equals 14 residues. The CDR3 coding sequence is TGCGCCAGCAGCCAAGATCGGGGGGCTAATGGCTACACCTTC. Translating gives CASSQDRGANGYTF.

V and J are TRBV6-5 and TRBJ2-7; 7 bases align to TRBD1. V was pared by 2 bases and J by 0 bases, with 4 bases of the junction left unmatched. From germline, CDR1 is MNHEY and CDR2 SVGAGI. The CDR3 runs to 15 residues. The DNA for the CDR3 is TGTGCCAGCAGTTACACAGGGGCAAGCTCCTACGAGCAGTACTTC. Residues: CASSYTGASSYEQYF.